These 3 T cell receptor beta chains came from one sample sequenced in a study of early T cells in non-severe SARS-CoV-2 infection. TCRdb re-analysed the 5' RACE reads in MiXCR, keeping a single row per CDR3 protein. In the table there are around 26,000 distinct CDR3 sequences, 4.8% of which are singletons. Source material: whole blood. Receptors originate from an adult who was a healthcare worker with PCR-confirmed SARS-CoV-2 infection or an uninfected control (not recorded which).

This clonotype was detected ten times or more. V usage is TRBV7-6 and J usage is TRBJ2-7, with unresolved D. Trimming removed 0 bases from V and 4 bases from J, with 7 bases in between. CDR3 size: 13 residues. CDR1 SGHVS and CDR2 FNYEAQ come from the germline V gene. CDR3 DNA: TGTGCCAGCAGCTTAGCGTCCGATTACGAGCAGTACTTC. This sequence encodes CASSLASDYEQYF.

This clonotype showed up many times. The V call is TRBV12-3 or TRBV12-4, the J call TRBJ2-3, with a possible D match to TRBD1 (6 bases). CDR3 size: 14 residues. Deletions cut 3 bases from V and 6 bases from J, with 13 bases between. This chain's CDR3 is CASSFRQGRDTQYF. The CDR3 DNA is TGTGCCAGCAGTTTCAGGCAGGGGCGGGATACGCAGTATTTT.

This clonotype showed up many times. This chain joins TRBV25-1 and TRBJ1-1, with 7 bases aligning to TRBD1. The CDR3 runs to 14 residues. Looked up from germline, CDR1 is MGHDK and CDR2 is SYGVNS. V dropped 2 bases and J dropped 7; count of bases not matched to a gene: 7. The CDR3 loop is CASSEVGGGNEAFF. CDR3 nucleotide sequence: TGTGCCAGCAGTGAAGTTGGAGGGGGCAATGAAGCTTTCTTT.